This TCR beta chain was found in a study of blood T cell repertoires in COVID-19. Source study methods: Amplification with reference gene primers provided the estimates of nucleated cell counts. The method was immunoSEQ multiplex PCR; TCRdb's version includes in-frame clones alone and lacks a portion of them. That table is the source of V, J and clone size, and D and trimming were worked out from the DNA. The data hold about 120,000 clones, with around nine tenths observed a single time. CDR3 size: 13 residues. Per the germline V gene, CDR1 is MNHEY and CDR2 is SMNVEV (reference sequence). Trimming pared 8 bases from V and 1 base from J, leaving 11 bases between.

The rearrangement links TRBV27 to TRBJ1-2; perhaps TRBD1 as D (6 bases). This clonotype originated in a woman aged 50 to 65 with acute or convalescent COVID-19. Sequencing was performed on peripheral blood. CDR3 sequence reads: CASRQAGNYGYTF. The DNA of the CDR3 is TGTGCCAGCCGACAGGCGGGTAACTATGGCTACACCTTC.